The sequence of this T cell receptor (beta chain) was determined in a study of human T cells and chemical hapten exposure. TCRdb passed the RACE reads through MiXCR, listing each CDR3 protein once. The table has 300,000 to 450,000 distinct CDR3 sequences, 4.5% to 5.5% seen once. Germline lookup yields CDR1 SGHDN and CDR2 FVKESK. This CDR3 region has 15 residues. The ends lost 4 bases at V and 5 bases at J; junction bases unmatched: 10. Time point here: pre-sensitization, week 0. Stated treatment: therapeutic diphenylcyclopropenone sensitization with weekly scalp DPC. People who gave samples had alopecia, were 18 to 70 years old, and were suitable for DPC.

This clonotype was obtained from a woman aged 18-29 years with alopecia areata. Some clones in this sample may be carry-over from other donors' samples. Source: whole blood, taken in connection with sensitization to the hapten diphenylcyclopropenone (DPC). The chain carries TRBV14 and TRBJ2-5; 7 positions agree with TRBD2. Here the CDR3 reads CASSPQTSRSETQYF. The CDR3 DNA reads TGTGCCAGCAGCCCACAGACTAGCAGGTCGGAGACCCAGTACTTC.